A single sample is the source of the 30 T cell receptor beta chains below, sequenced in a study of blood T cell repertoires in COVID-19. Generated by immunoSEQ multiplex PCR, the TCRdb table keeps only in-frame clones and is missing some. The sample consists of roughly 230,000 clones, roughly 88% of them appearing once. Sequencing was performed on peripheral blood. These receptor sequences come from a man aged 35 to 55 with acute or convalescent COVID-19.

The chain employs TRBV10-3 and TRBJ2-1; 16 bases are shared with TRBD2. V dropped 3 bases and J dropped 7; count of bases not matched to a gene: 15. Germline values: CDR1 ENHRY, CDR2 SYGVKD. This CDR3 spans 20 amino acids. CDR3 loop: CAISDLGLAGGRVERNEQFF. The CDR3 region has the DNA TGTGCCATCAGTGACTTGGGACTAGCGGGAGGGCGGGTCGAGAGGAATGAGCAGTTCTTC.

This chain connects TRBV10-3 to TRBJ2-2, with D possibly TRBD2 on 5 matching bases. CDR1 and CDR2 from the germline V gene are ENHRY and SYGVKD. The CDR3 consists of 19 residues. Trimming pared 7 bases from V and 0 bases from J, leaving 24 bases between. The DNA for the CDR3 is TGTGCCATCAAGGGCAGTCTAGCCCGAAAACCCCCGAACACCGGGGAGCTGTTTTTT. Translation: CAIKGSLARKPPNTGELFF.

This clone was seen a handful of times. The chain links TRBV4-2 to TRBJ2-1, with 11 bases lining up with TRBD2. Germline values: CDR1 LGHNA, CDR2 YNFKEQ. Germline trimming cut 6 bases from V and 4 bases from J; bases unmatched to any gene: 5. This CDR3 is 15 amino acids long. CDR3 coding DNA: TGTGCCAGCAGTCCCGGGACTAGCGGATACAATGAGCAGTTCTTC. It specifies CASSPGTSGYNEQFF.

The chain joins TRBV28 to TRBJ2-7; 7 nucleotides agree with TRBD1. Trimming cost V 6 bases and J 3 bases; bases outside gene matches: 11. This CDR3 comprises 15 residues. Germline V gives CDR1 MDHEN, CDR2 SYDVKM. The DNA for the CDR3 is TGTGCCAGCAGCGACAGGGCCCTGGCGGACTACGAGCAGTACTTC. Translation: CASSDRALADYEQYF. The complete variable domain, with remaining parts taken from reference TRBV28 and TRBJ2-7, reads DVKVTQSSRYLVKRTGEKVFLECVQDMDHENMFWYRQDPGLGLRLIYFSYDVKMKEKGDIPEGYSVSREKKERFSLILESASTNQTSMYLCASSDRALADYEQYFGPGTRLTVT.

The chain links TRBV20-1 to TRBJ1-5, with 7 bases identical to TRBD1. There are 13 residues in the CDR3. Trimming took 6 bases from V and 5 from J; bases not matched to a gene: 7. Germline CDR1 reads DFQATT; CDR2 reads SNEGSKA (reference sequence). The CDR3 DNA reads TGCAGTGCCAGTCTTGGGACAGATCAGCCCCAGCATTTT. Protein: CSASLGTDQPQHF.

The J gene is TRBJ1-1, the V gene TRBV5-5; no reliable D call. CDR1 is SGHKS and CDR2 is YYEKEE in the germline V gene (reference sequence). V lost 3 bases and J lost 1, with 13 bases in between. This CDR3 spans 15 amino acids. DNA for the CDR3: TGTGCCAGCAGCTCCGCATCTAGTAGGAACACTGAAGCTTTCTTT. Its protein is CASSSASSRNTEAFF.

This chain links TRBV5-1 with TRBJ1-4, with D hard to call. V dropped 1 base and J dropped 0 bases, with 7 bases sitting between them. This CDR3 is built from 15 residues. CDR1 and CDR2 (germline): SGHRS, YFSETQ. The CDR3 DNA reads as TGCGCCAGCAGCTTGAAAAGCGCAACTAATGAAAAACTGTTTTTT. Translating gives CASSLKSATNEKLFF.

This sequence joins TRBV5-1 and TRBJ2-7, with TRBD1 as a possible D gene (6 bases). This CDR3 has 14 residues. V was shortened by 0 bases and J by 3 bases, with 10 bases between the two germline ends. Germline CDR1 is SGHRS and CDR2 is YFSETQ. The chain's CDR3 is CASSLGWGHYEQYF. CDR3 DNA: TGCGCCAGCAGCTTGGGGTGGGGGCACTACGAGCAGTACTTC.

The V call is TRBV6-5, the J call TRBJ1-3, with 12 bases matching TRBD1. V trimming: 6 bases; J trimming: 8 bases; junction bases outside the gene matches: 5. CDR1 and CDR2 from the germline V gene are MNHEY and SVGAGI. The CDR3 extends over 14 amino acids. This CDR3 is CASRGTGGIYTIYF. The CDR3 coding sequence is TGTGCCAGCAGGGGGACAGGGGGCATATACACCATATATTTT.

This sequence joins TRBV4-2 and TRBJ1-1; D is uncertain. V was cut by 2 bases and J by 6 bases, with 13 bases left in between. The germline CDR1 and CDR2 sequences are LGHNA and YNFKEQ. The CDR3 has 14 amino acids. Here the CDR3 reads CASSQMVEVAEAFF. The CDR3 DNA follows: TGTGCCAGCAGCCAAATGGTCGAGGTAGCTGAAGCTTTCTTT.

In nucleotides, the CDR3 is TGTGCCAGCAACTTGAGAGGGCTATCTAACACAGATACGCAGTATTTT. Encoded protein: CASNLRGLSNTDTQYF. The chain carries TRBV7-8 and TRBJ2-3; D possibly corresponds to TRBD2 (5 bases). V was cut by 7 bases and J by 2 bases, with 19 bases left in between. Germline V gene sequence: CDR1 SGHVS, CDR2 FQNEAQ. The CDR3 runs to 16 residues.

CDR3: CSVGVSYNEQFF. The CDR3 DNA follows: TGCAGCGTAGGGGTATCCTACAATGAGCAGTTCTTC. The V and J genes are TRBV29-1 and TRBJ2-1; perhaps TRBD1 as D (5 bases). This CDR3 contains 12 residues. Germline values: CDR1 SQVTM, CDR2 ANQGSEA. Trimming pared 6 bases from V and 1 base from J, leaving 7 bases between.

This clone was counted a single time. This chain uses TRBV27 with TRBJ1-4; a weak D match, TRBD1 (6 bases). The length of the CDR3 is 15 residues. Between the trimmed V and J ends, which lost 5 bases and 4 bases, there was a span of 14 bases. The germline gives CDR1 MNHEY, CDR2 SMNVEV (reference sequence). CDR3 coding DNA: TGTGCCAGCAGTGTCTCAGGGGCGATTAATGAAAAACTGTTTTTT. Translating it yields CASSVSGAINEKLFF.

This rearrangement joins TRBV3-1 (or the pseudogene TRBV3-2) to TRBJ1-4; TRBD1 is a possible D gene (5 bases). The CDR3 contains 17 residues. Per the germline V gene, CDR1 is LGHDT and CDR2 is YNNKEL (reference sequence). The V and J ends lost 3 bases and 0 bases respectively, with 14 bases between them. The CDR3 spells CASSHRAGAATNEKLFF. In nucleotides, the CDR3 is TGTGCCAGCAGCCATAGGGCTGGGGCAGCAACTAATGAAAAACTGTTTTTT.

The chain carries TRBV5-1 and TRBJ2-7; TRBD1 matches at 7 bases. Trimming at V came to 0 bases and at J to 2 bases, leaving 5 bases not matched to a gene. The CDR3 is 15 residues long. Per germline, CDR1 SGHRS and CDR2 YFSETQ. CDR3 in amino acids: CASSLEGQTTYEQYF. CDR3 in DNA: TGCGCCAGCAGCTTGGAGGGACAGACGACCTACGAGCAGTACTTC.

The CDR3 DNA is TGTGCCAGCAGCTTAAACGTGGGAGAAGGCGAGACCCAGTACTTC. Translated, it gives CASSLNVGEGETQYF. This rearrangement joins TRBV7-7 to TRBJ2-5; tentatively, D is TRBD2 (5 bases). V was trimmed by 2 bases and J by 5 bases, leaving 15 bases between them. This CDR3 is built from 15 residues. The V gene's germline CDR1 is SSHAT and CDR2 FNYEAQ (reference sequence).

This clone is a singleton in its sample. The chain joins TRBV4-2 to TRBJ1-3; 7 bases line up with TRBD1. V shed 0 bases, J shed 5 bases, and the junction held 1 base outside the gene matches. From germline, CDR1 is LGHNA and CDR2 YNFKEQ. The CDR3 covers 14 residues. The CDR3 sequence: CASSQETGRNTIYF. In DNA form, the CDR3 reads TGTGCCAGCAGCCAAGAGACAGGGAGAAACACCATATATTTT.

This clone was seen only a few times. This chain uses TRBV28 with TRBJ1-4; 8 positions match TRBD1. The CDR3 sequence is 15 residues long. CDR1 and CDR2 (germline): MDHEN, SYDVKM. With 4 bases clipped from V and 7 bases from J, the junction kept 8 bases outside the gene matches. In nucleotides, the CDR3 is TGTGCCAGCAGTTCACAGGGGGAGCGGGGTGAAAAACTGTTTTTT. This gives the protein CASSSQGERGEKLFF. Drawing the rest from reference TRBV28 and TRBJ1-4, the complete variable domain is DVKVTQSSRYLVKRTGEKVFLECVQDMDHENMFWYRQDPGLGLRLIYFSYDVKMKEKGDIPEGYSVSREKKERFSLILESASTNQTSMYLCASSSQGERGEKLFFGSGTQLSVL.

The genes are TRBV27 and TRBJ2-3; D might be TRBD2 (6 bases). The CDR3 is 15 residues long. The germline V and J ends were trimmed by 2 bases and 1 base, with 10 bases remaining between them. Germline V CDR1 and CDR2: MNHEY, SMNVEV (reference sequence). This chain's CDR3 is CASSLLRGGTDTQYF. The CDR3 DNA follows: TGTGCCAGCAGTTTACTGCGGGGAGGCACAGATACGCAGTATTTT.

This chain uses TRBV9 with TRBJ2-2; D unclear. Germline loops: CDR1 SGDLS, CDR2 YYNGEE. The ends were cut back, 5 bases at V and 2 bases at J, with 7 bases in the middle. CDR3 length: 13 residues. CDR3: CASRQENTGELFF. CDR3 coding DNA: TGTGCCAGCAGACAAGAAAACACCGGGGAGCTGTTTTTT.

The chain uses TRBV19 and TRBJ1-3; D not certain. The germline V gene has CDR1 LNHDA and CDR2 SQIVND (reference sequence). The CDR3 loop spans 16 amino acids. Trimming cost V 7 bases and J 0 bases, with 16 bases left between them. The CDR3 spells CASTLQIRLSGNTIYF. The CDR3 DNA sequence: TGTGCCAGTACCTTACAAATCCGCCTCTCTGGAAACACCATATATTTT.

V usage is TRBV9 and J usage is TRBJ1-1; 7 bases align to TRBD1. V lost 2 bases and J lost 3; bases outside the gene matches: 10. CDR3 length: 16 residues. Looked up from germline, CDR1 is SGDLS and CDR2 is YYNGEE. The CDR3 bases are TGTGCCAGCAGCGTTCATTCGACAGGGCGATACACTGAAGCTTTCTTT. Residues: CASSVHSTGRYTEAFF.

The chain has TRBV2 and TRBJ1-2, with 11 nucleotides matching TRBD1. V lost 4 bases to trimming and J lost 5 bases; unmatched junction nucleotides: 3. The CDR3 runs 14 residues. Germline V gene data show CDR1 as SNHLY and CDR2 as FYNNEI. This CDR3 reads CASSGDRGTYGYTF. The CDR3 DNA sequence: TGTGCCAGCAGTGGGGACAGGGGGACGTATGGCTACACCTTC.

This chain uses TRBV6-5 with TRBJ2-7, with D possibly TRBD1 on 6 matching bases. Germline lookup yields CDR1 MNHEY and CDR2 SVGAGI. V lost 6 bases to trimming and J lost 0 bases, with 15 bases between them. The CDR3 consists of 15 residues. CDR3 DNA: TGTGCCAGCAGCCAGGGGCAGACTGTCTCCTACGAGCAGTACTTC. Protein sequence: CASSQGQTVSYEQYF.

This clone came up once. J is TRBJ1-1 and V is TRBV3-1 (or the pseudogene TRBV3-2); D might be TRBD1 (6 bases). V lost 2 bases, J lost 0 bases, and 16 bases lay in between. The CDR3 sequence is 17 residues long. Per the germline V gene, CDR1 is LGHDT and CDR2 is YNNKEL (reference sequence). The CDR3 region is CASSQPTGNYMNTEAFF. CDR3 sequence (DNA): TGTGCCAGCAGCCAACCAACAGGGAACTACATGAACACTGAAGCTTTCTTT.

The chain joins TRBV4-1 to TRBJ2-7; 7 bases align to TRBD2. The germline CDR1 and CDR2 sequences are MGHRA and YSYEKL. The CDR3 has 15 residues. The J segment lost 3 bases and the V segment lost 4 bases, leaving 9 bases of the junction unmatched. DNA of the CDR3: TGCGCCAGCAGCCCCCGCGGCGGGAGTGTCTACGAGCAGTACTTC. Translating gives CASSPRGGSVYEQYF.

This clone was observed a few times. J is TRBJ1-3 and V is TRBV9; D perhaps matches TRBD1 (6 bases). The CDR3 loop spans 16 amino acids. The germline V gene has CDR1 SGDLS and CDR2 YYNGEE. V was pared by 3 bases and J by 0 bases, with 13 bases between. CDR3 protein: CASSAGGDNSGNTIYF. As DNA, the CDR3 is TGTGCCAGCAGCGCGGGGGGGGACAACTCTGGAAACACCATATATTTT.

The rearrangement links TRBV6-5 to TRBJ2-2; 7 bases match TRBD1. The CDR3 runs to 15 residues. Germline V gives CDR1 MNHEY, CDR2 SVGAGI. J lost 0 bases, V lost 10 bases, and 8 bases had no gene match. The CDR3 sequence: CATSSGTANTGELFF. The CDR3 DNA follows: TGTGCCACGAGCTCCGGGACAGCGAACACCGGGGAGCTGTTTTTT.

The rearrangement links TRBV19 to TRBJ1-2, with TRBD1 matching 7 bases. The J segment lost 7 bases and the V segment lost 5 bases, leaving 7 bases of the junction unmatched. Germline V CDR1 and CDR2: LNHDA, SQIVND (reference sequence). The CDR3 covers 13 residues. Written as DNA, the CDR3 is TGTGCCAGTAGTGCGACAGGGTCCCCTGGCTACACCTTC. This sequence encodes CASSATGSPGYTF.

V usage is TRBV7-9 and J usage is TRBJ2-5; D not certain. The germline V gene has CDR1 SEHNR and CDR2 FQNEAQ (reference sequence). The germline V and J ends were trimmed by 1 base and 2 bases, with 8 bases remaining between them. CDR3 length equals 14 residues. CDR3 sequence (DNA): TGTGCCAGCAGCTTAGGGGCCGGACAAGAGACCCAGTACTTC. It translates to CASSLGAGQETQYF.